A few counts support the clone carrying this T cell receptor beta chain. The antigen is not known. The data were taken from a study of T cell repertoires in cytomegalovirus infection. The wider study: Recently identified HLA-C-restricted CMV epitopes and well-studied HLA-B-restricted CMV epitopes were used by the study. Indications of both CMV infection and matching HLA type were provided by public TCR beta signatures.

From the reads, TCRdb called clonotypes with MiXCR, one entry per CDR3 protein. Here the sample spans over 45,000 distinct CDR3 sequences, about 18% being singletons. The CDR3 is made up of 15 amino acids. Germline lookup yields CDR1 SEHNR and CDR2 FQNEAQ (reference sequence). Trimming pared 3 bases from V and 1 base from J, leaving 12 bases between. Study-wide results and limits: Cumulative frequency of public TCR beta families picked out carriers of CMV plus the relevant HLA. Clonotype analysis showed dominance of the ex vivo response by HLA-C-restricted CMV-specific TCR beta clonotypes.

This rearrangement joins TRBV7-9 to TRBJ1-2, with D unresolved. The receptor's source is a human donor in good health (CMV status not recorded). Some clones in this sample may be carry-over from other donors' samples. The material sequenced was CD8+ T cells from cultured PBMCs, taken from culture after CMV antigen stimulation. The CDR3 nucleotides read TGTGCCAGCAGCTTTAATCAAGTTCTTAACTATGGCTACACCTTC. Its translation: CASSFNQVLNYGYTF. The variable domain in full, completed from reference TRBV7-9 and TRBJ1-2, reads DTGVSQNPRHKITKRGQNVTFRCDPISEHNRLYWYRQTLGQGPEFLTYFQNEAQLEKSRLLSDRFSAERPKGSFSTLEIQRTEQGDSAMYLCASSFNQVLNYGYTFGSGTRLTVV.